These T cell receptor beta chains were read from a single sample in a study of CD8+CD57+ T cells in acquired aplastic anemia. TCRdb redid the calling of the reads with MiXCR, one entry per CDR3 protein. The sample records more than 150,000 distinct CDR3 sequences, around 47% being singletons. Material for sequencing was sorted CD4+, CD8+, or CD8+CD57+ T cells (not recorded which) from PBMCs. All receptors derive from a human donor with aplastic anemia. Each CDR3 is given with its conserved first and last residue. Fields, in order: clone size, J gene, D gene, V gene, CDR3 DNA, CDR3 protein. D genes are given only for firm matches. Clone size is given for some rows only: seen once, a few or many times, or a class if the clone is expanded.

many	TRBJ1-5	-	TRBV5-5	TGTGCCAGCAGCTTGTTCCAGGCATATAGCAATCAGCCCCAGCATTTT	CASSLFQAYSNQPQHF
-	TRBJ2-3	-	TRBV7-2	TGTGCCAGCAGCCTATGGGAATCAGATACGCAGTATTTT	CASSLWESDTQYF
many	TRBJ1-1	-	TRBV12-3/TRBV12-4	TGTGCCAGCGGCGGAATGAATCAACTTTCGGAAGCTTTCTTT	CASGGMNQLSEAFF
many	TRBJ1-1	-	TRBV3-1	TGTGCCAGCAGCTCCGCCTTTGAAGCTTTCTTT	CASSSAFEAFF
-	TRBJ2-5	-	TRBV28	TGTGCCAGCAGTTACACCGGCCGAATAGGTGAGACCCAGTACTTC	CASSYTGRIGETQYF
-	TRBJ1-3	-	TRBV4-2	TGTGCCAGCAGCCCCACCCGACAGCGATGGGCTGGAAACACCATATATTTT	CASSPTRQRWAGNTIYF
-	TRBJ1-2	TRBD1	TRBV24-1	TGTGCCACCAGTGGCCCGACAGGGGCGAGCTATGGCTACACCTTC	CATSGPTGASYGYTF
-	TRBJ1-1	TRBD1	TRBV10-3	TGTGCCATCAGTACCGAACAGGGGAGGAACACTGAAGCTTTCTTT	CAISTEQGRNTEAFF
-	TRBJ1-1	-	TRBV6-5	TGTGCCAGCAGTTATAGAGGGGGTAGAACTGAAGCTTTCTTC	CASSYRGGRTEAFF
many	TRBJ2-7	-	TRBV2	TGTGCCAGCAGTGAACCCAGGGGGGGGTTCAAGCAGTACTTC	CASSEPRGGFKQYF
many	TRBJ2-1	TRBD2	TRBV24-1	TGTGCCACCAGTGATCCTACTAGCGCGGGGCCCTACAATGAGCAGTTCTTC	CATSDPTSAGPYNEQFF
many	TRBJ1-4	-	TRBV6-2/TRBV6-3	TGTGCCAGCAGTTACCAGTCAGTGGAGGAACTGTTTTTT	CASSYQSVEELFF
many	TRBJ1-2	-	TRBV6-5	TGTGCCAGCAGTTGGGCAGGGAAAGGTGGCTACACCTTC	CASSWAGKGGYTF
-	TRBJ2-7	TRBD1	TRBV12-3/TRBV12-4	TGTGCCAGCAGAAAACAGGGGGAGGACGAGCAGTACTTC	CASRKQGEDEQYF
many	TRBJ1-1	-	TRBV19	TGTGCCAGTAGCCAGTCGGGGGAAACGACTGAAGCTTTCTTT	CASSQSGETTEAFF
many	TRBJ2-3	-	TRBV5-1	TGCGCCAGCAGCTTGAGTCTGGCAGATACGCAGTATTTT	CASSLSLADTQYF
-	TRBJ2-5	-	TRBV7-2	TGTGCCAGCAGTCCGACGGGCGGAGCGACCCAGTACTTC	CASSPTGGATQYF
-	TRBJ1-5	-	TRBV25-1	TGTGCCAGCAGCTACGGGGGCGGTGATCAGCCCCAGCATTTT	CASSYGGGDQPQHF
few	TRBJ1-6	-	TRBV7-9	TGTGCCAGCAGGAAGGATTCACCCCTCCACTTT	CASRKDSPLHF
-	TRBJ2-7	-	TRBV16	TGTGCCAGCAGCCAAAACACCGCAGGGTATGGCGAGCAGTACTTC	CASSQNTAGYGEQYF
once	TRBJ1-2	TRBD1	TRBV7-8	TGTGCCAGCAGCTTAAGGACAGGGCGCGGCTACACCTTC	CASSLRTGRGYTF
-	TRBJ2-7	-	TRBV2	TGTGCCAGCAGTTACAACCGAAACTTAGAGAACGAGCAGTACTTC	CASSYNRNLENEQYF
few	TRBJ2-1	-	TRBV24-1	TGTGCCACCAGCTTGTCGGGGGCGGGAGAGCAGTTCTTC	CATSLSGAGEQFF
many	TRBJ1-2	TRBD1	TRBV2	TGTGCCAGCAGTGTTGGGACAGGGGTTGGAAACACCTTC	CASSVGTGVGNTF
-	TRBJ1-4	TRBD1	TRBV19	TGTGCCACCGCGATCGGACAGGGTGAAAAACTGTTTTTT	CATAIGQGEKLFF
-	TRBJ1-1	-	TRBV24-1	TGTGCCACCAGTGCTAGGGAAACCCCTGAAGCTTTCTTT	CATSARETPEAFF
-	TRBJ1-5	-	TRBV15	TGTGCCACCAGCAGAGGGCAGGGCGGCAATCAGCCCCAGCATTTT	CATSRGQGGNQPQHF
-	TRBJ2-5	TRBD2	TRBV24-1	TGTGCCCCCAGTGTGTCTCTAGCGGGAGGTGAGACCCAGTACTTC	CAPSVSLAGGETQYF
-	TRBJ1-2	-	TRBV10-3	TGTGCCATCAGTGAGCTGTCGGGACAATCATCCGGCTACACCTTC	CAISELSGQSSGYTF
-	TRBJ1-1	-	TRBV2	TGTGCCAGCTTTCCAATGGGGGGTAGTTACACTGAAGCTTTCTTT	CASFPMGGSYTEAFF
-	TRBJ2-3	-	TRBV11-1	TGTGCCAGCAGGACTACGAGGGGCTTGGGAAGCACAGATACGCAGTATTTT	CASRTTRGLGSTDTQYF
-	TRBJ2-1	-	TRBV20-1	TGCAGTGCTCCGTTGGGGTTCTTC	CSAPLGFF
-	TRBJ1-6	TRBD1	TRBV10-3	TGTGCCATCAGTGAGTCGACAGGGCTGAGCTCCTATAATTCACCCCTCCACTTT	CAISESTGLSSYNSPLHF
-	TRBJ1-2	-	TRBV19	TGTGCCAGTAGTATCCCTGTCGTCAGTGCTAACTATGGCTACACCTTC	CASSIPVVSANYGYTF
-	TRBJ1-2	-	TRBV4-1	TGCGCCAGCAGCCCTGATTCGAAAGGGGATGGCTACACCTTC	CASSPDSKGDGYTF
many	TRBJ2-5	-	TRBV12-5	TGTGCTAGTGGTTCCACCCGAGGGGTCGGAGAGACCCAGTACTTC	CASGSTRGVGETQYF
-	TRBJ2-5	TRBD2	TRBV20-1	TGCAGTGCTAGGGTACTAGCGGGAGGGCGCCAAGAGACCCAGTACTTC	CSARVLAGGRQETQYF
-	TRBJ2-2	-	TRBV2	TGTGCCAGCAGTAGGGCCGGGGAGCTGTTTTTT	CASSRAGELFF
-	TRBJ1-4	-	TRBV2	TGTGCCAGCAGTCGTCAGCCTTCCCAAATCATCACGGAAAAACTGTTTTTT	CASSRQPSQIITEKLFF
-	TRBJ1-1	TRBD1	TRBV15	TGTGCCACCAGCAGATCCCGACAGGGTGGTCGCACTGAAGCTTTCTTT	CATSRSRQGGRTEAFF
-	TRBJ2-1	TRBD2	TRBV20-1	TGCAGTGCTAGTAGGACTAGCGGGAGGGCTAATGAGCAGTTCTTC	CSASRTSGRANEQFF
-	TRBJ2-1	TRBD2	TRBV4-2	TGTGCCAGCAGCCAAGAAGCGGGGGGTTTTAGGAATGAGCAGTTCTTC	CASSQEAGGFRNEQFF